Ten or more counts support the clone carrying this T cell receptor (beta chain). In germline, CDR1 is SGHVS, CDR2 FQNEAQ. The CDR3 loop spans 13 amino acids. The germline V and J ends were trimmed by 1 base and 7 bases, with 10 bases remaining between them. The data were obtained in a study of blood T cell repertoires in COVID-19. Study details: Donors in the United States, Italy and Spain gave samples during acute or convalescent COVID-19. Sources were T cells, B-cell-depleted T cells, or PBMCs; the material itself was cDNA or gDNA.

In the source study's methods: Scientists estimated how many nucleated cells there were by amplifying reference gene primers. Profiled with immunoSEQ multiplex PCR; TCRdb holds only in-frame clones, not every one. V, J and clone size are those of that table, while D and trimming were read from the DNA. The sample shows roughly 260,000 clones, roughly four fifths of them seen only once. Sequencing used peripheral blood. The chain links TRBV7-8 to TRBJ1-2, with a weak D call TRBD1 (6 bases). The clonotype comes from a woman aged 70 to 79 with acute or convalescent COVID-19. The CDR3 DNA follows: TGTGCCAGCAGCTTAGTGAGGGGGTCTGGCTACACCTTC. It yields the protein CASSLVRGSGYTF.